This T cell receptor (beta chain) comes out of a study of T cell changes during pregnancy in multiple sclerosis. The V end was cut by 1 base, the J end by 3 bases, with 16 bases between. Looked up from germline, CDR1 is SEHNR and CDR2 is FQNEAQ (reference sequence). The CDR3 spans 17 residues. Assay: immunoSEQ multiplex PCR; the TCRdb copy retains only in-frame clones and omits some. The table has 40,000 to 60,000 clones, 90% to 95% seen once. The sequencing used CD8+ T cells from peripheral blood mononuclear cells, collected before pregnancy. The sequence derives from a female donor with multiple sclerosis, enrolled in a pregnancy study. The chain recombines TRBV7-9 with TRBJ2-1, with TRBD1 as a possible D gene (6 bases). The CDR3 DNA follows: TGTGCCAGCAGCTTAGAACTAAGGACAGATCACTACAATGAGCAGTTCTTC. This gives the protein CASSLELRTDHYNEQFF.